The TCR beta chain under discussion was sequenced for a study of regulatory T cells in long-lasting Graves disease. Noted time point: newly diagnosed GD, antithyroid drugs for less than 3 months. RNA from PBMCs was the source of the TCR library. CDR3 regions were amplified by Arm-PCR using iRepertoire HTBI primers to build TCR beta libraries. TCRdb recomputed calls from the multiplex PCR reads with MiXCR, one row per CDR3 protein. Found here are around 480,000 distinct CDR3 sequences, around 16% of them singletons; the top ten hold approximately 12%. Trimming removed 4 bases from V and 9 bases from J, with 14 bases in between. The CDR3 consists of 13 residues. Germline CDR1 is LGHDT and CDR2 is YNNKEL (reference sequence). This clonotype has a count of ten or more. This sample also appeared in a second study, on T cells in Graves' hyperthyroidism and ophthalmopathy.

Sequences were derived from peripheral blood mononuclear cells (PBMCs), sampled at new diagnosis, from a patient treated with antithyroid drugs. V usage is TRBV3-1 and J usage is TRBJ2-3, with D unresolved. The clonotype comes from a man in his forties or fifties with Graves disease. This CDR3 is CASSPDWAGTQYF. The CDR3 coding sequence is TGTGCCAGCAGCCCCGACTGGGCTGGGACGCAGTATTTT.